The T cell receptor (beta chain) under discussion was sequenced for a study of cytomegalovirus exposure and HLA in healthy donors. Use of 60 Vbeta and 13 Jbeta primers characterized the PCR. Here immunoSEQ multiplex PCR was the method, and the copy in TCRdb shows in-frame clones only, minus some. The table lists about 160,000 clones, under 90% of them singletons. Germline V gives CDR1 LNHNV, CDR2 YYDKDF (reference sequence). V was pared by 5 bases and J by 2 bases, with 7 bases between. The CDR3 runs 14 residues. The origin of this receptor is a young man in good health and CMV-seronegative. V usage is TRBV15 and J usage is TRBJ1-6; D gene ambiguous. What was sequenced was PBMCs. The CDR3 bases are TGTGCCACCAGCTCCGCAGCCTATAATTCACCCCTCCACTTT. It codes for CATSSAAYNSPLHF.